This T cell receptor (beta chain) comes out of a study of vaccination and CD4 T cells after COVID-19. Regarding the study as a whole: Convalescent patients gained a median approximately 90% of their reactive clones only post-vaccination.

Treatment in this sample: approximately 11-day PBMC culture with coronavirus spike peptide pools or control peptides (ViraFEST assay). V gave up 5 bases and J gave up 3 bases; unmatched junction bases: 14. The CDR3 contains 17 residues. Germline assignment: CDR1 SGHTA and CDR2 FQGNSA. Sequenced with the Oncomine TCR Beta short-read assay was DNA taken from cultured CD4+ T cells. Genomic DNA was taken out of cultured CD4+ T cells by extraction. TCRdb reprocessed the PCR reads with MiXCR, giving one entry per CDR3 protein. Of more than 9,500 distinct CDR3 sequences in the sample, under 60% were seen once. In the case of this clonotype: Its cognate antigen is unknown.

The chain is built from TRBV7-2 and TRBJ2-5; TRBD2 matches at 8 bases. The receptor comes from a human donor with COVID-19. The sample was cultured CD4+ T cells from blood, taken after SARS-CoV-2 vaccination. CDR3 DNA sequence: TGTGCCAGCAGCCAGGGGTTAGTTGCGGGGGGCAAAGAGACCCAGTACTTC. Its protein is CASSQGLVAGGKETQYF.